The 21 T cell receptor beta chains presented below share a single source sample, sequenced in a study of blood T cells in healthy people across ages (dated by TCRdb to about 2015). Receptor libraries were prepared by 5' RACE. TCRdb names Illumina HiSeq 2500 as the instrument used. A second PCR of about 7 to 12 cycles was run with a J-beta primer mix and a sample-barcoded 5' primer. Clones were called with MiXCR by TCRdb after fastp trimmed the public reads at Q25, and only in-frame beta chains were retained. Duplicate CDR3 protein sequences are folded into a single record with the most common DNA and genes. For this sample the table gives hundreds of thousands of distinct CDR3 sequences, of which around two fifths were detected only once. The biggest ten clones account for around 30% of the sample. Material: blood. Receptor source: an elderly man in good health.

About this clonotype itself: Germline is not matched at one junction end, which may reflect a read error. The chain employs TRBV10-2 and TRBJ2-1; D is undetermined. CDR3 length: 14 amino acids. Germline V gene data show CDR1 as WSHSY and CDR2 as SAAADI. CDR3 residues: CASRQTRGYNERFF. For the CDR3, the DNA is TGCGCCAGCAGGCAAACTCGTGGTTACAATGAGCGGTTCTTC.

V usage is TRBV7-2 and J usage is TRBJ1-5; 7 bases fit TRBD1. Trimming removed 3 bases from V and 3 bases from J; junction bases left unmatched: 5. CDR1 SGHTA and CDR2 FQGNSA come from the germline V gene. This CDR3 has 15 amino acids. The CDR3 DNA reads TGTGCCAGCAGCTTGAACAGGGGAATCAATCAGCCCCAGCATTTT. Its protein product is CASSLNRGINQPQHF. Using reference TRBV7-2 and TRBJ1-5 for the parts outside the CDR3, the full variable domain is GAGVSQSPSNKVTEKGKDVELRCDPISGHTALYWYRQSLGQGLEFLIYFQGNSAPDKSGLPSDRFSAERTGGSVSTLTIQRTQQEDSAVYLCASSLNRGINQPQHFGDGTRLSIL.

This chain connects TRBV6-6 to TRBJ1-1; D unclear. This CDR3 comprises 13 residues. Germline lookup yields CDR1 MNHNY and CDR2 SVGAGI (reference sequence). Trimming removed 3 bases at V and 0 bases at J, with 5 bases between. The CDR3 DNA reads TGTGCCAGCAGTTATGCGGTGAACACTGAAGCTTTCTTT. Its protein product is CASSYAVNTEAFF.

The rearrangement uses TRBV30 and TRBJ1-1; D perhaps matches TRBD1 (6 bases). The CDR3 covers 14 residues. Germline V gene lookup returns CDR1 GTSNPN and CDR2 SVGIG (reference sequence). V was cut by 1 base and J by 6 bases, with 15 bases left in between. CDR3 protein: CAWSGGQTQSEAFF. Here the CDR3 DNA reads TGTGCCTGGAGTGGAGGACAGACCCAGTCTGAAGCTTTCTTT.

In this sample, this clonotype turned up many times. J is TRBJ2-5 and V is TRBV4-2; 9 positions agree with TRBD2. The CDR3 sequence is 15 residues long. V shed 1 base, J shed 3 bases, and the junction held 3 bases outside the gene matches. The germline V gene encodes CDR1 LGHNA and CDR2 YNFKEQ. The CDR3 region is CASSQGVAGEETQYF. The CDR3 DNA follows: TGTGCCAGCAGCCAAGGGGTAGCGGGGGAAGAGACCCAGTACTTC.

This clonotype came up once. The chain combines TRBV27 with TRBJ2-3; no clear D gene. The CDR3 spans 16 residues. Looked up from germline, CDR1 is MNHEY and CDR2 is SMNVEV (reference sequence). Trimming removed 3 bases from V and 2 bases from J, with 15 bases in between. Written as DNA, the CDR3 is TGTGCCAGCAGTTTTTCGTCAGGTCAATCCACAGATACGCAGTATTTT. This encodes CASSFSSGQSTDTQYF.

On this clonotype: A read error may explain this, as a much larger clone is one base away. The V gene is TRBV12-3 or TRBV12-4, the J gene TRBJ2-3; D remains unclear. Trimming cost V 5 bases and J 0 bases, with 12 bases left between them. This CDR3 is built from 15 residues. CDR3 DNA sequence: TGTGCCAGCAGTGGGCGCCCCAAAAGCACAGATACGCAGTATTTT. Protein product: CASSGRPKSTDTQYF.

V and J are TRBV11-2 and TRBJ2-4; 13 bases map to TRBD2. The better agreement between TRBJ2-5 and the DNA end casts doubt on the J call. The CDR3 spans 15 residues. Germline V gene data show CDR1 as SGHAT and CDR2 as FQNNGV. In DNA form, the CDR3 reads TGTGCCAGCAGCTTTTCGACTAGCGGGGGGGAGACCCAGTACTTC. Translation gives CASSFSTSGGETQYF.

This clonotype was seen only a few times. V gene TRBV28 combines with J gene TRBJ1-5; maybe TRBD1 (6 bases). The CDR3 is 15 amino acids. V was trimmed by 6 bases and J by 7 bases, leaving 19 bases between them. The germline V gene encodes CDR1 MDHEN and CDR2 SYDVKM. This CDR3 is CASRPRWGPDQPQHF. CDR3 coding DNA: TGTGCCAGCAGGCCGCGTTGGGGGCCGGACCAGCCCCAGCATTTT.

This clonotype has at least ten counts. CDR3 nucleotide sequence: TGTGCCAGCAATCCGGGACAGGGGCGCTTCTACGAGCAGTACTTC. This sequence encodes CASNPGQGRFYEQYF. The V and J genes are TRBV6-1 and TRBJ2-7; 10 bases map to TRBD1. Losses at the gene ends were 7 bases for V and 3 bases for J; bases not matched to a gene: 9. Germline V lookup: CDR1 MNHNS, CDR2 SASEGT. The CDR3 sequence is 15 residues long.

This clonotype showed up many times. J is TRBJ1-5 and V is TRBV11-3, with a weak D call TRBD1 (6 bases). The germline V gene encodes CDR1 SGHNT and CDR2 YENEEA. V shed 6 bases and J shed 4 bases, with 13 bases lying between them. The CDR3 runs to 14 residues. The CDR3 reads CASSRDTHNQPQHF. In nucleotides, the CDR3 is TGTGCCAGCAGTCGGGACACCCATAATCAGCCCCAGCATTTT.

This clonotype was counted ten times or more. This sequence joins TRBV7-2 and TRBJ2-3; D assignment may be TRBD1 or TRBD2 (5 bases each). The germline gives CDR1 SGHTA, CDR2 FQGNSA. V gave up 8 bases and J gave up 0 bases, with 15 bases separating them. The CDR3 is 15 amino acids. CDR3 sequence: CASSKSGQSTDTQYF. The CDR3 DNA reads as TGTGCCAGCTCTAAATCGGGGCAGAGCACAGATACGCAGTATTTT.

To note about this clonotype: This may be a read error: a much more frequent sequence differs by one nucleotide. CDR3 protein: CVSSFYRGTVPYNEQFF. In DNA form, the CDR3 reads TGTGTCAGCAGCTTTTATAGGGGAACCGTCCCCTACAATGAGCAGTTCTTC. The chain couples TRBV5-6 to TRBJ2-1; possible D gene TRBD1, 5 bases. The germline V gene has CDR1 SGHDT and CDR2 YYEEEE. This CDR3 has 17 amino acids.

The chain carries TRBV20-1 and TRBJ1-6; 8 bases match TRBD1. The V and J ends lost 5 bases and 2 bases, in that order; junction bases with no gene match: 8. Germline assignment: CDR1 DFQATT and CDR2 SNEGSKA (reference sequence). CDR3 length: 16 residues. For the CDR3, the DNA is TGCAGTGCTCGGGCGGCAGGGGGCCCCTATAATTCACCCCTCCACTTT. This gives the protein CSARAAGGPYNSPLHF.

This clonotype showed up just a few times. The chain recombines TRBV2 with TRBJ2-3; the D gene is possibly TRBD1 (6 bases). The V end lost 4 bases, the J end lost 5 bases, and 13 bases lay between the germline ends. CDR3 size: 14 residues. Germline loops: CDR1 SNHLY, CDR2 FYNNEI. The CDR3 sequence: CASSVLGAGDTQYF. DNA for the CDR3: TGTGCCAGCAGTGTTCTGGGGGCGGGAGATACGCAGTATTTT.

On this clonotype itself: At one of its ends the junction is not consistent with the germline gene, which may arise from a read error. The rearrangement links TRBV19 to TRBJ2-5; 8 bases agree with TRBD1. Gene TRBJ2-7 matches the end of the DNA better, so the J call may be wrong. In germline, CDR1 is LNHDA, CDR2 SQIVND (reference sequence). The CDR3 extends over 14 amino acids. CDR3 in amino acids: CASSVRQGSFEQYF. CDR3 DNA: TGTGCCAGTAGTGTAAGACAGGGGTCCTTCGAGCAGTACTTC.

This clonotype was observed many times. The gene calls are TRBV7-2 and TRBJ2-3; TRBD1 agrees at 8 bases. The CDR3 loop spans 15 amino acids. The V and J ends lost 5 bases and 0 bases, in that order; junction bases with no gene match: 4. The germline gives CDR1 SGHTA, CDR2 FQGNSA. CDR3 sequence: CASSRTGHSTDTQYF. CDR3 nucleotide sequence: TGTGCCAGCAGCCGGACAGGGCACAGCACAGATACGCAGTATTTT.

This chain's CDR3 is CASSPGGAGVSLLYEQYF. CDR3 nucleotides: TGTGCCAGCAGTCCCGGCGGGGCAGGGGTCTCTCTACTTTACGAGCAGTACTTC. V gene TRBV7-9 combines with J gene TRBJ2-4, with D perhaps matching TRBD1 or TRBD2 (6 bases each). The DNA end is a closer match to TRBJ2-7, so the J assignment may be wrong. This CDR3 is built from 18 residues. The germline CDR1 and CDR2 sequences are SEHNR and FQNEAQ (reference sequence).

The chain uses TRBV7-2 and TRBJ1-2; possible D gene TRBD1, 6 bases. V lost 1 base and J lost 1, with 10 bases in between. CDR3 length: 15 amino acids. From germline, CDR1 is SGHTA and CDR2 FQGNSA. The CDR3 DNA sequence: TGTGCCAGCAGCTTAGGGACAGAAATTAACTATGGCTACACCTTC. The encoded protein is CASSLGTEINYGYTF.

This clonotype was observed a handful of times. The chain combines TRBV2 with TRBJ1-5; a weak D match, TRBD1 (5 bases). The germline gives CDR1 SNHLY, CDR2 FYNNEI. The CDR3 is made up of 16 amino acids. The ends were cut back, 1 base at V and 2 bases at J, with 12 bases in the middle. CDR3 loop: CASSEEAGLGNQPQHF. The CDR3 DNA is TGTGCCAGCAGTGAAGAGGCAGGGCTTGGCAATCAGCCCCAGCATTTT. The full variable domain, in which reference TRBV2 and TRBJ1-5 provide the parts outside the CDR3, is EPEVTQTPSHQVTQMGQEVILRCVPISNHLYFYWYRQILGQKVEFLVSFYNNEISEKSEIFDDQFSVERPDGSNFTLKIRSTKLEDSAMYFCASSEEAGLGNQPQHFGDGTRLSIL.

This clonotype occurred a few times. The chain employs TRBV7-6 and TRBJ1-3, with D possibly being TRBD1 (6 bases). The CDR3 runs 16 residues. Between the trimmed V and J ends, which lost 4 bases and 3 bases, there was a span of 16 bases. The V gene's germline CDR1 is SGHVS and CDR2 FNYEAQ. The CDR3 nucleotides are TGTGCCAGCAGCTCGAGGGGGGTTCCGAGTGGAAACACCATATATTTT. Protein product: CASSSRGVPSGNTIYF.